The TCR beta chain under discussion was sequenced for a study of cytomegalovirus exposure and HLA in healthy donors. Study details: The study's early data release held about 85 million unique TCRs from HLA-typed donors. Ancestry clustering placed 70% to 85% of several hundred genotyped donors in the Caucasian-associated cluster. Findings of the study overall: A later analysis linked a missense DCLRE1C variant to TCR beta V- and J-gene trimming. Follow-up analysis seemed to connect common viral pathogens with several of the most significant clusters identified.

The CDR3 is made up of 14 amino acids. The germline V and J ends were trimmed by 7 bases and 1 base, with 12 bases remaining between them. Germline V gene data show CDR1 as MNHNY and CDR2 as SVGAGI (reference sequence). Vbeta (60) and Jbeta (13) primers were used in the PCR. Data came from immunoSEQ multiplex PCR; TCRdb stores just in-frame clones and leaves some out. This table holds more than 150,000 clones, around 80% found once. With regard to this clone: Its antigen remains unidentified.

The gene calls are TRBV6-6 and TRBJ2-3, with a weak D call TRBD2 (7 bases). The specimen was PBMCs. The TCR sequence derives from a girl under 18 in good health and CMV-seropositive. The CDR3 region has the DNA TGTGCCAGCATGGGGGGGCATGGCACAGATACGCAGTATTTT. It encodes CASMGGHGTDTQYF.